This TCR beta chain was profiled in a study of T cell changes during pregnancy in multiple sclerosis. Method: immunoSEQ multiplex PCR; TCRdb's copy keeps in-frame clones and lacks some. Of 65,000 to 85,000 clones listed, under 95% were seen once; the top ten hold roughly 1.3%. Per germline, CDR1 SGHRS and CDR2 YFSETQ. This CDR3 is built from 15 residues. V trimming: 2 bases; J trimming: 3 bases; junction bases outside the gene matches: 5. V is TRBV5-1 and J is TRBJ2-1; 7 bases agree with TRBD2. This receptor was identified in a female donor with multiple sclerosis, enrolled in a pregnancy study. Source: peripheral blood, taken in the third trimester of pregnancy. The CDR3 DNA reads as TGCGCCAGCAGCTTAGGGAGGGTGAGCTACAATGAGCAGTTCTTC. Its protein is CASSLGRVSYNEQFF.